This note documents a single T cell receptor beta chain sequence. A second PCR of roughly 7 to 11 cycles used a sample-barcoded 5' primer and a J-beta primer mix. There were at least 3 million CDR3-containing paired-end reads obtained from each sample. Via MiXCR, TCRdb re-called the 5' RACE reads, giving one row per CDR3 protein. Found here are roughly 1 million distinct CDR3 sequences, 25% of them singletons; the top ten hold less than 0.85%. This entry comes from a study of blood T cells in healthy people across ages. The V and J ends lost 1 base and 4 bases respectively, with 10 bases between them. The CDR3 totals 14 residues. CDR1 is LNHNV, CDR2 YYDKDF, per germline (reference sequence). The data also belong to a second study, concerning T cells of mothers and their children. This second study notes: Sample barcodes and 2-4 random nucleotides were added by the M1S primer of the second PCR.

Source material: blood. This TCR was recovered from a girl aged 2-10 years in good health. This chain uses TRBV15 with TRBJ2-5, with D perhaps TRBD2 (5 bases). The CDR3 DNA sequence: TGTGCCACCAGCAGAGGCCTCCGGGGAGAGACCCAGTACTTC. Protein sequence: CATSRGLRGETQYF.